This paragraph covers one TCR beta chain sequence. The specificity of this receptor is unknown. There are no base qualities to consult, and no much larger clone falls within one base. The data were taken from a study of T cell changes during pregnancy in multiple sclerosis (dated by TCRdb to about 2019). In terms of the full investigation: The study examined how the T cell repertoire changed over the course of pregnancy in women with multiple sclerosis.

V gives up 7 bases and J gives up 3 bases, and the segment between their germline ends measures 21 bases. CDR1 SGHTA and CDR2 FQGNSA are derived from the germline V gene. The CDR3 contains 16 residues, cysteine and phenylalanine counted. Just CDR3 DNA is preserved here, 48 bases in frame from base 1. The receptor library was made with the immunoSEQ multiplex PCR assay. In TCRdb, the immuneACCESS table is reduced to in-frame sequences with V and J assigned. These tables do not hold every clone; where another copy was compared, an unresolved V gene accounts for under half, and the others remain unexplained. For this sample the table gives about 60,000 clones, of which over 80% were detected only once. Approximately 0.8% of the sample belongs to the ten largest clones.

The chain was built from TRBV7-2 and TRBJ1-2; the D gene cannot be named for sure. The receptor comes from a female donor with multiple sclerosis, enrolled in a pregnancy study. The source was CD4+ T cells from peripheral blood mononuclear cells, collected in the first trimester of pregnancy. The encoded CDR3 is CASILNGGGVDYGYTF. DNA sequence: TGTGCCAGCATCCTCAACGGTGGCGGAGTCGACTATGGCTACACCTTC.